The clone carrying this T cell receptor beta chain showed up just a few times. Its antigen is currently unknown. The source of the sample is a study of neurological immune-mediated disorders. Overall study findings and caveats: Across subjects, no CDR3 amino acid sequence appeared in expanded clones of more than one subject, a finding that suggested private repertoires in all groups.

The cDNA was synthesized by means of template-switch 5'RACE, which was carried out with 10-nucleotide random UMIs. TCRdb independently ran MiXCR on the 5' RACE reads; one entry per CDR3 protein. There are fewer than 60,000 distinct CDR3 sequences in the sample; about a tenth occur only once, and less than 6% lies in the top ten. The V end was cut by 1 base, the J end by 2 bases, with 5 bases between. CDR3 length: 12 amino acids. Germline CDR1 and CDR2: DFQATT and SNEGSKA (reference sequence). PBMCs stored at -80 C, 2 million in total, were the source of the unsorted libraries. This clonotype was sampled from an older man with HTLV-1-associated myelopathy (HAM/TSP). V is TRBV20-1 and J is TRBJ1-2, with unresolved D. Sequencing was carried out using PBMCs. The CDR3 loop reads CSARAGNYGYTF. CDR3 nucleotides: TGCAGTGCTAGAGCCGGGAACTATGGCTACACCTTC.